This TCR beta chain is drawn from a study of T cells expressing NK-cell markers. There are 16 residues in the CDR3. Germline CDR1 and CDR2: SGHAT and FQNNGV. TCRdb reprocessed the 5' RACE reads and reports one entry per CDR3 protein, with no DNA. The repertoire table contains under 600,000 distinct CDR3 sequences. Sequences were obtained from blood T cells: a sorted CD56 or NKG2C T cell subset, CD4+ or CD8+ T cells, or bulk PBMC T cells (not recorded which). The source is a woman aged 45-65 years in good health. The V call is TRBV11-2, the J call TRBJ2-6; TCRdb reports TRBD1, a call that lacks DNA to check it against. The CDR3 reads CASSLFGSHGANVLTF.